This TCR beta chain came from a study of CD8 T cells in Susac syndrome. V was clipped by 5 bases and J by 5 bases; unmatched bases: 12. CDR3 length: 16 residues. Germline V CDR1 and CDR2: MDHEN, SYDVKM. When the RNA was reverse transcribed, random hexamers were used with an input of about 0.5 to 1 ug. The amplification used immunoSEQ multiplex PCR on TCR beta CDR3; it spanned 54 Vbeta and 13 Jbeta. TCRdb recomputed calls from the immunoSEQ multiplex PCR reads with MiXCR, one row per CDR3 protein. Among about 300,000 distinct CDR3 sequences, around 85% were seen once, and the ten largest hold 0.2% to 0.25%. Sequencing of TCR beta was carried out in blood CD8+ and CD4+ T cells.

Sequencing was performed on CD8+ T cells from PBMCs. This TCR was sampled from a human donor with multiple sclerosis. V gene TRBV28 combines with J gene TRBJ2-5; 9 bases are a match to TRBD2. CDR3 nucleotide sequence: TGTGCCAGCAGTACTTTCGGCGGGAGGGCCGAGGAGACCCAGTACTTC. This translates into CASSTFGGRAEETQYF. Complete variable domain (other parts from reference TRBV28 and TRBJ2-5): DVKVTQSSRYLVKRTGEKVFLECVQDMDHENMFWYRQDPGLGLRLIYFSYDVKMKEKGDIPEGYSVSREKKERFSLILESASTNQTSMYLCASSTFGGRAEETQYFGPGTRLLVL.